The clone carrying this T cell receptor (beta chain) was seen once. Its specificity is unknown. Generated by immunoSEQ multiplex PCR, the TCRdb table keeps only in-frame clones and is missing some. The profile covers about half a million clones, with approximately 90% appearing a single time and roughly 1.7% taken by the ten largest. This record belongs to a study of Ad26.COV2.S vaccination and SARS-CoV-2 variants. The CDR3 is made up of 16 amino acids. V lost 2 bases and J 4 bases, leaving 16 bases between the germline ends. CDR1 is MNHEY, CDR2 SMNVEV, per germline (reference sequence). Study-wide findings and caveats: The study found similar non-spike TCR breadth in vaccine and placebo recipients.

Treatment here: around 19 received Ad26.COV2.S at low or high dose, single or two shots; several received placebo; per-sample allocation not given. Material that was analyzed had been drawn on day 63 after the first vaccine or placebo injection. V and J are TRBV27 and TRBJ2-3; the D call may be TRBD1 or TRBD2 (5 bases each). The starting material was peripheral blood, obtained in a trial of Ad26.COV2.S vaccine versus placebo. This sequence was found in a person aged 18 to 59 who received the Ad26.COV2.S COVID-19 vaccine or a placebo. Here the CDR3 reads CASSLLGRLGADTQYF. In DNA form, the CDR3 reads TGTGCCAGCAGTTTACTCGGGCGGTTGGGGGCAGATACGCAGTATTTT.